This TCR beta chain emerged from a study of blood T cells in healthy people across ages. Regarding the study as a whole: Whereas aged donors had fewer naive CD4+ cells, long-lived donors had more of them and higher diversity.

The V and J ends lost 7 bases and 7 bases, in that order; junction bases with no gene match: 15. The CDR3 extends over 15 amino acids. Looked up from germline, CDR1 is MDHEN and CDR2 is SYDVKM. Those donating, healthy Caucasian individuals from Russia, were aged about 6 to 95. Alongside a J-beta primer mix, a sample-barcoded 5' primer served in a second PCR lasting 7 to 11 cycles. MiXCR, applied by TCRdb to the 5' RACE reads, yields one record per CDR3 protein. The profile shows over a million distinct CDR3 sequences, 59% of them singletons. This clonotype was picked up a small number of times. Its target is not known.

This chain links TRBV28 with TRBJ2-5, with 7 positions matching TRBD1. The sequence derives from a young man in good health. Sequenced sample: blood. CDR3 nucleotides: TGTGCCAGCATCAGGCGGAAGGGGGCTAAGGGGACCCAGTACTTC. This translates into CASIRRKGAKGTQYF.